Only a few counts were recorded for the clone carrying this T cell receptor beta chain. This specimen comes from a study of patients and donors after allogeneic stem cell transplantation. From the RT-PCR reads, TCRdb called clonotypes with MiXCR, one entry per CDR3 protein. The top ten clones hold 5% to 6.5% of a sample with about a million distinct CDR3 sequences, roughly 18% of them seen once. This sequence was found in a human donor who was either an allogeneic HSCT recipient or a stem cell or donor lymphocyte infusion donor (not recorded which). It is not recorded whose cells these are; they may come from a transplant donor. Sequenced input: blood, either unsorted or a sorted T cell fraction (not recorded which).

CDR3 nucleotides: TGCAGTGCTAGAGCCCGGGGGACGGGAGGCCCCTACGAGCAGTACTTC. Its translation is CSARARGTGGPYEQYF. V is TRBV20-1 and J is TRBJ2-7, with 7 bases lining up with TRBD2. V was pared by 1 base and J by 2 bases, with 11 bases of the junction left unmatched. The CDR3 is 16 amino acids. Germline CDR1 is DFQATT and CDR2 is SNEGSKA (reference sequence).